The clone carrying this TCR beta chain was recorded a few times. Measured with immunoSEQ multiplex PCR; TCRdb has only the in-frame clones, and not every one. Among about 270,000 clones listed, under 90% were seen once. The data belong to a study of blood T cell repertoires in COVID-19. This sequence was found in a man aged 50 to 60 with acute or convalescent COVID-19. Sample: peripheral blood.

The CDR3 is CASSLVGLGVPSDTQYF. Here the CDR3 DNA reads TGTGCCAGCAGCTTGGTAGGTTTAGGAGTCCCCTCAGATACGCAGTATTTT. The V call is TRBV5-6, the J call TRBJ2-3; D is ambiguous. The length of the CDR3 is 17 residues. Trimming took 0 bases from V and 4 from J, leaving 18 bases between them. Looked up from germline, CDR1 is SGHDT and CDR2 is YYEEEE.